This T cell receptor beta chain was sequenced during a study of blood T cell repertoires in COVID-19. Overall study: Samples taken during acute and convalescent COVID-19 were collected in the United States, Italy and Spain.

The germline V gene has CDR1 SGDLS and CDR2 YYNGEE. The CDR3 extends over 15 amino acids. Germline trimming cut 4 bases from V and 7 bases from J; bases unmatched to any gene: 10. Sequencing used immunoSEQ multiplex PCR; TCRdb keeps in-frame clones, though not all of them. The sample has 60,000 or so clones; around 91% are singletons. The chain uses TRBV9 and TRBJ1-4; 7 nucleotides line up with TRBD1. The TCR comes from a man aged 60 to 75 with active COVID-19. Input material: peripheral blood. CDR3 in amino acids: CASSPLGNRGEKLFF. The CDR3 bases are TGTGCCAGCAGCCCCTTGGGGAACAGGGGTGAAAAACTGTTTTTT.